Reported below is one TCR beta chain. The CDR3 has 12 residues. V gave up 5 bases and J gave up 10 bases; unmatched junction bases: 5. Germline CDR1 is MNHEY and CDR2 is SVGAGI. The sample belongs to a study of cytomegalovirus exposure and HLA in healthy donors. Clones were read by immunoSEQ multiplex PCR, and TCRdb kept only the in-frame ones, dropping some. The table has 95,000 to 120,000 clones, approximately 94% seen once. The source is a woman between 18 and 30 years old in good health and CMV-seronegative. This chain connects TRBV6-5 to TRBJ2-1; TRBD1 matches 7 bases. The sequenced sample was PBMCs. CDR3 loop: CASSHYRGEQFF. In DNA form, the CDR3 reads TGTGCCAGCAGTCACTACAGGGGCGAGCAGTTCTTC.